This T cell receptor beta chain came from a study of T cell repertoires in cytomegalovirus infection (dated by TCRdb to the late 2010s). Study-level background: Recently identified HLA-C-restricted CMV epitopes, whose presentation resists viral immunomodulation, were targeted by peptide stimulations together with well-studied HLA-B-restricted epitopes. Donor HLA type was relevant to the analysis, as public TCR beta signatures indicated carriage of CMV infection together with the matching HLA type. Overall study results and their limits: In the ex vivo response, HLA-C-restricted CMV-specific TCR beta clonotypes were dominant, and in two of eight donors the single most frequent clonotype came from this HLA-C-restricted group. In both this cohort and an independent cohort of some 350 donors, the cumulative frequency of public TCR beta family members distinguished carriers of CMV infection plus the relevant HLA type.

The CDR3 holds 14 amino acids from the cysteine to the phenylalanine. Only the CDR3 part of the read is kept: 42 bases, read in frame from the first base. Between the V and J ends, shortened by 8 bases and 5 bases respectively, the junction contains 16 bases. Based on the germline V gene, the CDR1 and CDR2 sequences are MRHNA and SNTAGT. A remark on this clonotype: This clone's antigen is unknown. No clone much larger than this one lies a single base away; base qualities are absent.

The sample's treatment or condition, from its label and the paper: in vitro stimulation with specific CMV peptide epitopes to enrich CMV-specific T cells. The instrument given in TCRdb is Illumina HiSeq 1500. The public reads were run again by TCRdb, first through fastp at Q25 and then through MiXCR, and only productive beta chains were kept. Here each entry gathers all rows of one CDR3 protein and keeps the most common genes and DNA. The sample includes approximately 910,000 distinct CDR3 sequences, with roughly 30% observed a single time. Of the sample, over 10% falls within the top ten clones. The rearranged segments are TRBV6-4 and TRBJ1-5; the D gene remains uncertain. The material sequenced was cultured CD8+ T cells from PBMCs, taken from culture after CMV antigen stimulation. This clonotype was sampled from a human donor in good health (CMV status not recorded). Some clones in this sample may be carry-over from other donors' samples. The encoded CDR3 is CASPPGPCDQPQHF. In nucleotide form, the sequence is TGTGCCAGCCCCCCCGGCCCTTGTGATCAGCCCCAGCATTTT.